This entry lists 22 T cell receptor beta chains sequenced from one sample in a study of control samples from healthy donors and cancer patients. Profiled with immunoSEQ multiplex PCR; TCRdb holds only in-frame clones, not every one. In the table there are around 20,000 clones, approximately 89% of which are singletons. Sample: PBMCs. The receptor source for this set is a man between 60 and 75 years old with head and neck cancer.

The rearrangement joins TRBV12-3 or TRBV12-4 to TRBJ2-1; no reliable D call. This CDR3 is built from 11 residues. The V and J ends lost 2 bases and 6 bases respectively, with 2 bases between them. The CDR3, as DNA: TGTGCCAGCAGTTTAAGCAATGAGCAGTTCTTC. It yields the protein CASSLSNEQFF.

The V call is TRBV14, the J call TRBJ1-4, with D perhaps TRBD1 (5 bases). Trimming removed 0 bases from V and 3 bases from J, with 11 bases in between. The CDR3 has 16 amino acids. CDR1 is SGHDN and CDR2 is FVKESK in the germline V gene. The CDR3 sequence is CASSQDRGEANEKLFF. The CDR3 region has the DNA TGTGCCAGCAGCCAAGATAGAGGGGAGGCTAATGAAAAACTGTTTTTT.

The rearrangement uses TRBV12-5 and TRBJ2-2, with D possibly being TRBD2 (5 bases). The CDR3 has 14 amino acids. Germline V gene sequence: CDR1 LGHNT, CDR2 FRNRAP. V lost 1 base, J lost 5 bases, and 8 bases lay in between. The CDR3 DNA reads as TGTGCTAGTGGTTTGGGACGAGGGACCGGGGAGCTGTTTTTT. Its translation: CASGLGRGTGELFF.

This chain links TRBV9 with TRBJ1-1, with D possibly being TRBD1 (6 bases). This CDR3 spans 14 amino acids. With 0 bases removed from V and 4 bases from J, the gap between germline ends came to 10 bases. Looked up from germline, CDR1 is SGDLS and CDR2 is YYNGEE. The CDR3, as DNA: TGTGCCAGCAGCGTAGGACAGGTGAGCACTGAAGCTTTCTTT. Translation: CASSVGQVSTEAFF.

V usage is TRBV4-2 and J usage is TRBJ1-1, with D maybe TRBD1 (5 bases). The CDR3 runs to 15 residues. The germline CDR1 and CDR2 sequences are LGHNA and YNFKEQ. Trimming removed 1 base from V and 7 bases from J, with 16 bases in between. In DNA form, the CDR3 reads TGTGCCAGCAGCCAAGGAGTACGACAGCTGGATGAAGCTTTCTTT. As protein: CASSQGVRQLDEAFF.

The chain joins TRBV2 to TRBJ2-2; D gene uncertain. Trimming cost V 4 bases and J 6 bases, with 9 bases left between them. Per the germline V gene, CDR1 is SNHLY and CDR2 is FYNNEI. The length of the CDR3 is 13 residues. The CDR3 nucleotides read TGTGCCAGCAGTGTGTCATTGGCCGGGGAGCTGTTTTTT. Translated, it gives CASSVSLAGELFF.

This rearrangement joins TRBV10-3 to TRBJ2-3, with 8 bases that match TRBD2. The CDR3 covers 15 residues. Germline CDR1 and CDR2: ENHRY and SYGVKD. The J segment lost 5 bases and the V segment lost 7 bases, leaving 11 bases of the junction unmatched. For the CDR3, the DNA is TGTGCCATCACCGAAGCGGGAGCTTCGAGAGATACGCAGTATTTT. Encoded protein: CAITEAGASRDTQYF.

The J gene is TRBJ2-1, the V gene TRBV5-1; D remains unclear. Trimming took off 0 bases at V and 2 bases at J, with 9 bases between the two ends. CDR1 is SGHRS and CDR2 is YFSETQ in the germline V gene. CDR3 length: 15 residues. The CDR3 loop is CASSLVQNPYNEQFF. The DNA for the CDR3 is TGCGCCAGCAGCTTGGTTCAAAATCCCTACAATGAGCAGTTCTTC.

CDR3 nucleotides: TGTGCCAGCAGTTATCTCAGGGAGGAGACCCAGTACTTC. This sequence encodes CASSYLREETQYF. This chain connects TRBV6-5 to TRBJ2-5; either TRBD1 or TRBD2 may supply D (5 bases each). Per the germline V gene, CDR1 is MNHEY and CDR2 is SVGAGI. This CDR3 is 13 amino acids long. V was clipped by 3 bases and J by 5 bases, with 10 bases between them.

The chain has TRBV7-3 and TRBJ2-1; D ambiguous. The CDR3 has 14 residues. Trimming cost V 6 bases and J 7 bases, with 16 bases left between them. Germline CDR1 SGHTA, CDR2 FQGTGA. CDR3 sequence reads: CASRLGSVANEQFF. In DNA, the CDR3 is TGTGCCAGCAGGCTTGGCTCCGTGGCGAATGAGCAGTTCTTC.

The genes are TRBV18 and TRBJ2-5, with no clear D. Trimming left V 3 bases short and J 4 bases short, with 12 bases between. The CDR3 loop spans 14 amino acids. CDR1 is KGHSH and CDR2 is LQKENI in the germline V gene. The CDR3 is CASSPGSPGETQYF. CDR3 bases: TGTGCCAGCTCACCGGGGTCCCCGGGAGAGACCCAGTACTTC.

The gene calls are TRBV15 and TRBJ2-1; D gene uncertain. Trimming stripped 0 bases from V and 0 bases from J, with 9 bases between. This CDR3 contains 16 residues. From germline, CDR1 is LNHNV and CDR2 YYDKDF (reference sequence). CDR3 bases: TGTGCCACCAGCAGAGATATCACGGTCTCCTACAATGAGCAGTTCTTC. Encoded protein: CATSRDITVSYNEQFF.

The V gene is TRBV6-6, the J gene TRBJ2-3; D remains unclear. The V and J ends lost 5 bases and 3 bases respectively, with 9 bases between them. This CDR3 region has 13 residues. Germline values: CDR1 MNHNY, CDR2 SVGAGI (reference sequence). The CDR3 region has the DNA TGTGCCAGCAGTAAGGGAAAAACAGATACGCAGTATTTT. As protein: CASSKGKTDTQYF.

The chain is built from TRBV11-3 and TRBJ1-1, with TRBD1 as a possible D gene (6 bases). V dropped 3 bases and J dropped 4 bases, with 12 bases sitting between them. CDR1 SGHNT and CDR2 YENEEA come from the germline V gene. The CDR3 loop spans 14 amino acids. CDR3 protein: CASSFGQSSTEAFF. The CDR3 bases are TGTGCCAGCAGCTTTGGACAGTCGAGCACTGAAGCTTTCTTT.

The chain links TRBV19 to TRBJ1-2; TRBD1 matches 7 bases. Germline V gives CDR1 LNHDA, CDR2 SQIVND (reference sequence). V shed 5 bases and J 3 bases; nucleotides not matched to a gene: 3. CDR3 size: 13 residues. The CDR3 nucleotides read TGTGCCAGTAGTGACAGGGCTTACTATGGCTACACCTTC. It yields the protein CASSDRAYYGYTF.

The chain uses TRBV3-1 (or the pseudogene TRBV3-2) and TRBJ1-1, with TRBD1 matching 8 bases. From germline, CDR1 is LGHDT and CDR2 YNNKEL (reference sequence). With V trimmed by 1 base and J by 1 base, 2 bases remained unmatched. CDR3 length: 15 amino acids. CDR3 region: CASSQGTGRNTEAFF. The CDR3 DNA is TGTGCCAGCAGCCAAGGGACAGGGCGGAACACTGAAGCTTTCTTT.

V is TRBV28 and J is TRBJ1-4; no firm D call. The CDR3 consists of 12 residues. The germline V gene has CDR1 MDHEN and CDR2 SYDVKM. V lost 2 bases and J 7 bases, leaving 5 bases between the germline ends. CDR3 region: CASSLRPEKLFF. The CDR3 region has the DNA TGTGCCAGCAGTTTAAGGCCTGAAAAACTGTTTTTT. The full variable domain, with the rest looked up from reference TRBV28 and TRBJ1-4, is DVKVTQSSRYLVKRTGEKVFLECVQDMDHENMFWYRQDPGLGLRLIYFSYDVKMKEKGDIPEGYSVSREKKERFSLILESASTNQTSMYLCASSLRPEKLFFGSGTQLSVL.

The chain joins TRBV19 to TRBJ1-3; the match to TRBD1 covers 7 bases. Trimming removed 3 bases from V and 1 base from J; junction bases left unmatched: 3. The germline V gene encodes CDR1 LNHDA and CDR2 SQIVND (reference sequence). This CDR3 is 15 amino acids long. The CDR3 here is CASSIRGTSGNTIYF. DNA of the CDR3: TGTGCCAGTAGTATCAGGGGGACATCTGGAAACACCATATATTTT.

The sample holds one count of this clone. The rearrangement links TRBV27 to TRBJ1-1; the D is unclear. The CDR3 is 15 amino acids. Germline-derived CDR1 and CDR2 are MNHEY and SMNVEV (reference sequence). Trimming shortened V by 4 bases and J by 0 bases, and 12 bases separated the two germline ends. CDR3 residues: CASSSSGRLNTEAFF. Written as DNA, the CDR3 is TGTGCCAGCAGTTCCAGCGGACGGCTGAACACTGAAGCTTTCTTT.

The gene calls are TRBV14 and TRBJ1-1; no firm D call. The ends were cut back, 4 bases at V and 4 bases at J, with 7 bases in the middle. This CDR3 spans 12 amino acids. Germline loops: CDR1 SGHDN, CDR2 FVKESK. The CDR3 DNA is TGTGCCAGCAGCCCCAGTCTCACTGAAGCTTTCTTT. Protein sequence: CASSPSLTEAFF.

A remark on this clone: This sample includes further DNA sequences coding for the same CDR3. This rearrangement joins TRBV5-1 to TRBJ2-5; 8 bases fit TRBD1. Trimming removed 4 bases from V and 1 base from J; junction bases left unmatched: 3. Germline V gene lookup returns CDR1 SGHRS and CDR2 YFSETQ. The CDR3 is 14 residues long. CDR3 DNA sequence: TGCGCCAGCAGCCTGGACAGGGTCCAAGAGACCCAGTACTTC. Translation gives CASSLDRVQETQYF.

The chain joins TRBV15 to TRBJ1-1; no definite D call. CDR1 is LNHNV, CDR2 YYDKDF, per germline (reference sequence). Trimming pared 3 bases from V and 6 bases from J, leaving 8 bases between. This CDR3 spans 12 amino acids. As DNA, the CDR3 is TGTGCCACCAGCAGGCTCGGCCCTGAAGCTTTCTTT. Its protein product is CATSRLGPEAFF.